This T cell receptor beta chain is from a study of OX40 agonist ivuxolimab in advanced cancers. This CDR3 has 13 residues. Germline V gene sequence: CDR1 SNHLY, CDR2 FYNNEI. V lost 7 bases to trimming and J lost 5 bases, with 12 bases between them. Samples of blood were obtained at baseline, on cycle 4 day 1, and on cycle 7 day 1. The assay was immunoSEQ multiplex PCR, and TCRdb's table has in-frame clones only and misses some. This table has roughly 92,000 clones, more than 80% appearing once. The J gene is TRBJ2-1, the V gene TRBV2, with unresolved D. The receptor's source is an adult with an advanced solid tumor such as melanoma, head and neck, liver or kidney cancer. Source: CD4+ or CD8+ T cells sorted from blood, taken in a trial of the OX40 agonist ivuxolimab. DNA for the CDR3: TGTGCCAGCAACCTCCGGCCGGACAATGAGCAGTTCTTC. Translation gives CASNLRPDNEQFF.